This section outlines one TCR beta chain sequence together with its context. This clone was found once. The specificity of this receptor is unknown. No per-base quality is available; no much larger clone lies one base away. The data stem from a study of blood T cell repertoires in COVID-19 (TCRdb year 2020). Looking at the study overall: Samples covering the acute and convalescent phases of COVID-19 were provided by collaborators in the United States, Italy and Spain. Subjects who had been exposed to COVID-19, were actively infected with it, or had recovered from it provided the deeply sampled blood TCRbeta repertoires that made up the dataset. The samples were drawn from the first 160 participants of the ongoing ImmuneRACE study and from 950 to 1,500 subjects provided by 6 global collaborators. The repertoires were released in a freely available public database meant as a resource for research on the immune response to SARS-CoV-2. Where HLA class I and class II types were available, the types were taken from metadata supplied by the sample provider, not from assay-based typing. The prospective study material was composed of cDNA or gDNA derived from T cells, B-cell-depleted T cells, or PBMCs. The sample metadata nearly always contained a de-identified subject ID, COVID-19 status, age in years and sex. Results and caveats for the whole study, not just this receptor: The amount of clinical and demographic metadata varied by source and participant and was provided uncurated.

Another Seattle source contributed samples from volunteer blood donors who had recovered from COVID-19. Whole blood was collected in K2EDTA tubes by collaborating institutions according to the institutions' own protocols. For TCRbeta analysis, collaborators shipped samples as frozen whole blood, isolated PBMCs, or DNA extracted from either of those sample types. TCRbeta CDR3 regions were amplified from genomic DNA by means of the immunoSEQ Assay, a bias-controlled multiplex PCR. Processing in the source paper ran as follows. The number of nucleated cells in each sample was estimated from the amplification of reference gene primers within the assay. Sequence reads were collapsed and filtered to measure the absolute abundance of every unique TCRbeta CDR3 rearrangement. For each sample, productive Simpson clonality was calculated as the square root of Simpson's diversity index across productive rearrangements. Sourced from immuneACCESS, this table was stored by TCRdb with only in-frame sequences that have V and J called. A share of the clones is absent; for the studies checked, an unresolved V gene accounts for under half, and the remainder has no known explanation. That table furnishes V, J and clone size, whereas the DNA furnished D and trimming. The sample has some 220,000 clones on record, approximately 84% of them singletons. Over 2.5% of the sample is taken by the ten largest.

V was cut back by 8 bases and J by 6 bases, leaving a gap of 23 bases between them. Taken from the germline V gene, the CDR1 and CDR2 loops are SGHTA and FQGNSA. The CDR3, cysteine through phenylalanine, is 16 amino acids long. Only the CDR3 part of the read is kept: 48 bases, read in frame from the first base. The sequenced sample was peripheral blood. This TCR came from a man aged 45-65 years who had recovered from COVID-19. The chain is assembled from TRBV7-2 and TRBJ2-1, and perhaps TRBD2 as D gene, on 7 matching bases. The DNA reads TGTGCCAGCCACCTAGGGGGGGGAGGGCCGGCCAATGAGCAGTTCTTC. Translation gives CASHLGGGGPANEQFF.